This T cell receptor beta chain was sequenced for a study of immune heterogeneity within non-small cell lung tumors. A multiplex PCR containing 32 V primers and 13 J primers was used to amplify TCR beta CDR3. TCRdb re-called the multiplex PCR reads with MiXCR, one entry per CDR3 protein. The data contain over 8,500 distinct CDR3 sequences, 25% to 30% of them singletons. With around 600 ng used per sample, the template was genomic DNA from bulk tumor. The authors collected several far-apart biopsies from each primary tumor during surgery. Patients went through curative surgery, and their non-small cell lung cancer was untreated and newly diagnosed. This CDR3 has 13 amino acids. CDR1 DFQATT and CDR2 SNEGSKA come from the germline V gene (reference sequence). This clonotype is medium-sized in the sample.

The source is a man aged 50 or older with non-small cell lung cancer. The sequencing input was lung tumor tissue. The genes are TRBV20-1 and TRBJ2-7; 7 bases line up with TRBD2. This chain's CDR3 is CSPHSGISYEQYF. CDR3 nucleotides: TGCAGCCCCCACAGCGGGATAAGCTACGAGCAGTACTTC.